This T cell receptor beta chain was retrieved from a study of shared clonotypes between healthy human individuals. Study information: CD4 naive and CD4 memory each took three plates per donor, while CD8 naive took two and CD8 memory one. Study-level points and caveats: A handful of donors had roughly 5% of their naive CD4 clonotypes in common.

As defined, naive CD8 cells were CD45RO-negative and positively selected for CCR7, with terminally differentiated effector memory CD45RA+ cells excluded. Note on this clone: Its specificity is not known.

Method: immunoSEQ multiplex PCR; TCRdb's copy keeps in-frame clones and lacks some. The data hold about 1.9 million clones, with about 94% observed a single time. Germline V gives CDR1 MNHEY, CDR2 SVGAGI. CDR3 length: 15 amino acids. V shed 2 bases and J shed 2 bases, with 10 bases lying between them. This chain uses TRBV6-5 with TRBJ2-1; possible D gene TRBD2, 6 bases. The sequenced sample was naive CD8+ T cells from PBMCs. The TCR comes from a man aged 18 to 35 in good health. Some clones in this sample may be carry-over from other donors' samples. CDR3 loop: CASSYNGGTYNEQFF. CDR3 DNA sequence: TGTGCCAGCAGTTACAACGGGGGAACCTACAATGAGCAGTTCTTC.